Listed below are T cell receptor beta chains from one sample, sequenced in a study of vaccination effects on CD4 cells after COVID-19. The data were produced by immunoSEQ multiplex PCR, yet TCRdb's version contains in-frame clones alone and is incomplete. The sample lists about 73,000 clones, approximately 74% seen once, with 2.5% to 3% in the top ten. These receptors have no identified antigens. The source was CD4+ T cells from PBMCs cultured with HCoV-NL63 spike peptides, collected before COVID-19 vaccination. Receptors originate from a human donor who received a COVID-19 vaccine. The CDR3 runs from the conserved cysteine through the conserved F or W. D genes are given only for firm matches. Clone size, where shown, is once, few, many, or a class for clones that have expanded.

D	V	size	J	CDR3	DNA
TRBD1	TRBV4-1	-	TRBJ1-4	CASSQGQGPTNEKLFF	TGCGCCAGCAGCCAAGGACAGGGGCCGACTAATGAAAAACTGTTTTTT
-	TRBV5-1	-	TRBJ1-2	CASSFGSAGHGYTF	TGCGCCAGCAGCTTCGGGTCGGCAGGGCATGGCTACACCTTC
-	TRBV19	-	TRBJ1-5	CATKGGQDNQPQHF	TGTGCCACCAAGGGTGGGCAGGACAATCAGCCCCAGCATTTT
TRBD1	TRBV7-9	-	TRBJ1-3	CASRAAGGRNTIYF	TGTGCCAGCAGAGCAGCAGGGGGTCGGAACACCATATATTTT
-	TRBV5-1	-	TRBJ1-1	CASSLVVGETEAFF	TGCGCCAGCAGCCTGGTGGTAGGGGAAACTGAAGCTTTCTTT
-	TRBV7-9	once	TRBJ2-2	CASSSEIQANTGELFF	TGTGCCAGCAGCAGTGAGATACAAGCGAACACCGGGGAGCTGTTTTTT
-	TRBV6-6	-	TRBJ1-6	CATRRWNSPLHF	TGTGCCACCCGTCGGTGGAATTCACCCCTCCACTTT
TRBD2	TRBV9	-	TRBJ2-3	CASGAGGLGTDTQYF	TGTGCCAGCGGAGCGGGGGGGCTTGGCACAGATACGCAGTATTTT
-	TRBV10-1	-	TRBJ2-3	CASSDTDTQYF	TGCGCCAGCAGTGACACAGATACGCAGTATTTT
-	TRBV6-5	-	TRBJ2-3	CASRARPHTDTQYF	TGTGCCAGCAGGGCCAGGCCCCACACAGATACGCAGTATTTT
TRBD1	TRBV15	-	TRBJ1-1	CATSRGGTVTEAFF	TGTGCCACCAGCAGAGGCGGGACAGTCACTGAAGCTTTCTTT
TRBD1	TRBV29-1	-	TRBJ1-3	CSALYRGQGDTIYF	TGCAGCGCCCTCTACAGGGGGCAAGGAGACACCATATATTTT
TRBD2	TRBV7-9	-	TRBJ2-5	CASNPRTGGETQYF	TGTGCCAGCAACCCCCGAACGGGGGGAGAGACCCAGTACTTC
-	TRBV14	-	TRBJ2-5	CASSHSFQETQYF	TGTGCCAGCAGCCACTCATTCCAAGAGACCCAGTACTTC
-	TRBV10-3	-	TRBJ2-3	CAISEGTGGDTQYF	TGTGCCATCAGTGAGGGGACTGGCGGAGATACGCAGTATTTT
-	TRBV6-4	few	TRBJ2-3	CASRPNMGTDTQYF	TGTGCCAGCAGGCCAAATATGGGCACAGATACGCAGTATTTT
-	TRBV11-2	few	TRBJ2-1	CASSLRDPSSYNEQFF	TGTGCCAGCAGCTTAAGGGACCCAAGCTCCTACAATGAGCAGTTCTTC
-	TRBV6-2/TRBV6-3	-	TRBJ2-2	CASSRGPTGELFF	TGTGCCAGCAGTCGGGGGCCGACCGGGGAGCTGTTTTTT
-	TRBV5-8	-	TRBJ2-2	CASSLASAGPNTGELFF	TGTGCCAGCAGCTTAGCTAGCGCGGGGCCGAACACCGGGGAGCTGTTTTTT
-	TRBV24-1	-	TRBJ1-2	CATRDPINYGYTF	TGTGCCACACGGGACCCGATAAACTATGGCTACACCTTC
-	TRBV9	-	TRBJ2-5	CASSVETQYF	TGTGCCAGCAGTGTTGAGACCCAGTACTTC
TRBD1	TRBV30	few	TRBJ1-1	CAWSRDRNTEAFF	TGTGCCTGGAGTCGGGACAGGAACACTGAAGCTTTCTTT
TRBD1	TRBV18	-	TRBJ1-2	CASSRGTGRGYTF	TGTGCCAGCTCACGGGGGACAGGGCGTGGCTACACCTTC
TRBD1	TRBV5-1	-	TRBJ1-4	CASNLQGASSEKLFF	TGCGCCAGCAACCTGCAGGGGGCTTCATCCGAAAAACTGTTTTTT
-	TRBV5-4	-	TRBJ2-5	CASSIDYLETQYF	TGTGCCAGCAGCATCGACTACCTAGAGACCCAGTACTTC
-	TRBV5-1	few	TRBJ1-1	CASSSSGRDDEAFF	TGCGCCAGCAGCAGCAGTGGGAGGGATGATGAAGCTTTCTTT
TRBD1	TRBV14	-	TRBJ2-2	CASSKRTGTHGELFF	TGTGCCAGCAGCAAGAGGACAGGCACGCACGGGGAGCTGTTTTTT
-	TRBV5-1	-	TRBJ1-1	CASSSIPQGYTEAFF	TGCGCCAGCAGCTCGATACCCCAGGGCTACACTGAAGCTTTCTTT
TRBD1	TRBV6-5	-	TRBJ1-3	CASSTGTDGNTIYF	TGTGCCAGCAGTACCGGGACAGACGGAAACACCATATATTTT
TRBD2	TRBV11-2	-	TRBJ2-2	CASSKAGLTTGELFF	TGTGCCAGCAGCAAAGCGGGACTTACCACCGGGGAGCTGTTTTTT
-	TRBV5-5	few	TRBJ2-3	CASSLDRLSTDTQYF	TGTGCCAGCAGCTTGGACAGGCTGAGCACAGATACGCAGTATTTT
TRBD1	TRBV4-2	-	TRBJ1-6	CASSQDWGQSDLHF	TGTGCCAGCAGCCAAGATTGGGGACAGTCGGACCTCCACTTT
TRBD2	TRBV24-1	-	TRBJ2-3	CATSDPALGGTQYF	TGTGCCACCAGTGATCCTGCTTTGGGGGGGACGCAGTATTTT
TRBD1	TRBV24-1	once	TRBJ1-4	CATSDPGTGAEKLFF	TGTGCCACCAGTGATCCTGGGACAGGGGCTGAAAAACTGTTTTTT
TRBD2	TRBV7-2	-	TRBJ2-5	CASSPPGLAGGLETQYF	TGTGCCAGCAGCCCACCCGGACTAGCGGGGGGGCTGGAGACCCAGTACTTC
-	TRBV27	once	TRBJ1-2	CASREHGTPNYGYTF	TGTGCCAGCAGAGAGCACGGGACACCCAACTATGGCTACACCTTC
-	TRBV6-5	few	TRBJ2-2	CASSFGTATGELFF	TGTGCCAGCAGCTTTGGGACCGCCACCGGGGAGCTGTTTTTT
-	TRBV3-1/TRBV3-2	-	TRBJ1-2	CASNARATQVGGYTF	TGTGCCAGCAACGCCAGGGCAACCCAAGTAGGTGGCTACACCTTC
-	TRBV5-6	-	TRBJ2-1	CASSLVGRAVYNEQFF	TGTGCCAGCAGCTTGGTGGGCAGGGCGGTCTACAATGAGCAGTTCTTC
-	TRBV2	-	TRBJ2-3	CASSKTRDTQYF	TGTGCCAGCAGTAAGACGAGAGATACGCAGTATTTT
-	TRBV10-1	once	TRBJ2-3	CASSPDGAPTDTQYF	TGCGCCAGCAGCCCGGACGGTGCCCCCACAGATACGCAGTATTTT
-	TRBV14	-	TRBJ2-5	CASSQGNSFVETQYF	TGTGCCAGCAGCCAAGGGAACAGTTTTGTGGAGACCCAGTACTTC
-	TRBV9	once	TRBJ2-3	CASSAPGVADTQYF	TGTGCCAGCAGCGCCCCTGGTGTGGCGGATACGCAGTATTTT
-	TRBV9	-	TRBJ2-5	CASSVDIGTGETQYF	TGTGCCAGCAGCGTAGATATTGGGACCGGGGAGACCCAGTACTTC
-	TRBV5-1	-	TRBJ2-5	CASSLVGGETQYF	TGCGCCAGCAGCTTGGTGGGGGGCGAGACCCAGTACTTC
TRBD2	TRBV7-8	-	TRBJ2-1	CASSLGLAGTSGEQFF	TGTGCCAGCAGCTTAGGGCTAGCGGGGACTTCCGGTGAGCAGTTCTTC
-	TRBV28	-	TRBJ1-4	CASTSSPGAEKLFF	TGTGCCAGCACCTCCTCGCCCGGGGCTGAAAAACTGTTTTTT
-	TRBV2	-	TRBJ1-2	CASTLRDEGYTF	TGTGCCAGCACCCTCAGGGATGAAGGCTACACCTTC
TRBD1	TRBV5-1	-	TRBJ2-2	CASSTRQGDTGELFF	TGCGCCAGCAGCACCCGACAGGGGGACACCGGGGAGCTGTTTTTT
-	TRBV6-5	-	TRBJ1-2	CASSYSGGSNYGYTF	TGTGCCAGCAGTTACTCTGGCGGATCTAACTATGGCTACACCTTC
TRBD2	TRBV4-1	-	TRBJ2-3	CASSQFGGEASTDTQYF	TGCGCCAGCAGCCAGTTTGGGGGGGAGGCCAGCACAGATACGCAGTATTTT
-	TRBV27	few	TRBJ1-6	CASRPRPRDNSPLHF	TGTGCCAGCAGACCTAGACCTCGGGATAATTCACCCCTCCACTTT